The rows below give T cell receptor beta chains drawn from one sample of a study of OX40 agonist ivuxolimab in advanced cancers. TCRdb's copy holds only in-frame clones and misses some; the assay was immunoSEQ multiplex PCR. The sample consists of under 20,000 clones, 74% of them appearing once. Sequenced here: CD4+ or CD8+ T cells sorted from blood, sampled in a trial of the OX40 agonist ivuxolimab. The receptor set was obtained from an adult with an advanced solid tumor such as melanoma, head and neck, liver or kidney cancer. Both conserved end residues are part of each CDR3. The D gene is left open where the match is weak. For some rows the clone size is stated as once, few or many, or as a class when expanded; others skip it.

cdr3_aa	cdr3_nt	clone_size	d_call	v_call	j_call
CASTLQSDYGYTF	TGTGCCAGCACTCTTCAATCGGACTATGGCTACACCTTC	medium-sized	-	TRBV2	TRBJ1-2
CASSAGTSGWNEQFF	TGTGCCAGCAGTGCCGGGACTAGCGGGTGGAATGAGCAGTTCTTC	-	TRBD2	TRBV27	TRBJ2-1
CASSQDLSAGFGETQYF	TGCGCCAGCAGCCAAGATCTTTCGGCGGGTTTTGGAGAGACCCAGTACTTC	once	-	TRBV4-3	TRBJ2-5
CASSYGYGGEAFF	TGTGCCAGCAGTTACGGTTACGGCGGTGAAGCTTTCTTT	-	-	TRBV6-5	TRBJ1-1
CASSQEGGSYNEQFF	TGTGCCAGCAGCCAAGAGGGGGGCTCCTACAATGAGCAGTTCTTC	-	-	TRBV4-2	TRBJ2-1
CASSLPVGGLNTEAFF	TGTGCCAGCAGCCTCCCAGTGGGGGGCTTAAACACTGAAGCTTTCTTT	-	-	TRBV11-2	TRBJ1-1
CASSFRRTQYF	TGTGCCAGCAGCTTTCGGAGAACCCAGTACTTC	-	-	TRBV7-7	TRBJ2-5
CASSPVDPYEQYF	TGTGCCAGCTCACCCGTGGACCCCTACGAGCAGTACTTC	-	-	TRBV18	TRBJ2-7
CASTNPRGGQYF	TGTGCCAGCACAAACCCCAGGGGCGGGCAGTACTTC	-	-	TRBV28	TRBJ2-5
CASGTYYEQYF	TGTGCCAGCGGAACTTACTACGAGCAGTACTTC	-	-	TRBV27	TRBJ2-7
CATSRDRDRGSGYTF	TGTGCCACCAGCAGAGATCGGGACAGGGGTTCTGGCTACACCTTC	once	TRBD1	TRBV15	TRBJ1-2
CASSDSSGGANEQFF	TGTGCCAGCAGTGACTCTAGCGGGGGGGCCAATGAGCAGTTCTTC	-	TRBD2	TRBV6-4	TRBJ2-1
CASSPTDTQYF	TGTGCCAGCAGTCCCACAGATACGCAGTATTTT	-	-	TRBV28	TRBJ2-3
CASSLAGTIPRPYEQYF	TGTGCCAGCAGCTTGGCCGGGACTATCCCACGGCCCTACGAGCAGTACTTC	-	TRBD2	TRBV5-4	TRBJ2-7
CASSSTGGGHNEQFF	TGTGCCAGCAGCTCAACTGGGGGGGGGCACAATGAGCAGTTCTTC	-	-	TRBV5-4	TRBJ2-1
CASSLSTSGNNEQFF	TGTGCCAGCAGCTTGTCGACTAGCGGCAACAATGAGCAGTTCTTC	-	TRBD2	TRBV5-4	TRBJ2-1
CASSRAGGNTEAFF	TGCGCCAGCAGCAGAGCAGGGGGGAACACTGAAGCTTTCTTT	-	TRBD1	TRBV5-1	TRBJ1-1
CAIKDSWGYTF	TGTGCCATTAAGGACAGCTGGGGCTACACCTTC	once	-	TRBV19	TRBJ1-2